Below, 19 T cell receptor beta chains from the same sample are listed, as sequenced in a study of blood T cell repertoires in COVID-19. Measured with immunoSEQ multiplex PCR; TCRdb has only the in-frame clones, and not every one. Of roughly 110,000 clones in the sample, around 90% were seen once. The sample consisted of peripheral blood. The receptor set was obtained from a woman aged 30 to 39 with acute or convalescent COVID-19.

The chain uses TRBV11-2 and TRBJ2-2; 11 bases align to TRBD2. CDR3 length equals 16 residues. Germline V gives CDR1 SGHAT, CDR2 FQNNGV. J lost 3 bases, V lost 5 bases, and 5 bases had no gene match. CDR3 region: CASSKRLAGHTGELFF. Written as DNA, the CDR3 is TGTGCCAGCAGCAAGCGACTAGCGGGACACACCGGGGAGCTGTTTTTT.

V is TRBV27 and J is TRBJ1-5, with 7 bases identical to TRBD1. Trimming at V came to 6 bases and at J to 2 bases, leaving 7 bases not matched to a gene. The germline V gene encodes CDR1 MNHEY and CDR2 SMNVEV (reference sequence). The CDR3 runs to 15 residues. CDR3 bases: TGTGCCAGCAGCATACAAGGACAGGGCAATCAGCCCCAGCATTTT. Translating gives CASSIQGQGNQPQHF.

The gene calls are TRBV6-5 and TRBJ1-4; D remains ambiguous. V was cut by 6 bases and J by 7 bases, with 18 bases left in between. Germline lookup yields CDR1 MNHEY and CDR2 SVGAGI. The CDR3 consists of 15 residues. Here the CDR3 reads CASRSSGWRAEKLFF. The CDR3 DNA reads TGTGCCAGCAGGTCCTCCGGGTGGCGAGCTGAAAAACTGTTTTTT.

The rearrangement uses TRBV28 and TRBJ1-4, with D possibly matching TRBD1 (5 bases). CDR1 is MDHEN and CDR2 is SYDVKM in the germline V gene. With 8 bases removed from V and 2 bases from J, the gap between germline ends came to 15 bases. The CDR3 runs to 15 residues. The DNA of the CDR3 is TGTGCCAGCGGCACCACCGGGGGGACTAATGAAAAACTGTTTTTT. It codes for CASGTTGGTNEKLFF.

J is TRBJ2-7 and V is TRBV30, with a weak D call TRBD1 (6 bases). With 4 bases removed from V and 0 bases from J, the gap between germline ends came to 13 bases. There are 14 residues in the CDR3. Per the germline V gene, CDR1 is GTSNPN and CDR2 is SVGIG (reference sequence). This CDR3 is CAWKKGQSSYEQYF. Here the CDR3 DNA reads TGTGCCTGGAAAAAAGGACAGAGCTCCTACGAGCAGTACTTC.

The chain recombines TRBV11-3 with TRBJ1-1; TRBD1 aligns across 7 bases. Trimming cost V 5 bases and J 1 base; bases outside gene matches: 10. Germline lookup yields CDR1 SGHNT and CDR2 YENEEA. This CDR3 has 16 residues. CDR3 nucleotide sequence: TGTGCCAGCAGCCCTGACAGGGTAGGGCGGAACACTGAAGCTTTCTTT. Its translation is CASSPDRVGRNTEAFF.

The rearrangement uses TRBV7-2 and TRBJ1-3, with D uncertain. The CDR3 runs to 16 residues. V gave up 5 bases and J gave up 0 bases, with 14 bases separating them. Germline CDR1 and CDR2: SGHTA and FQGNSA. The CDR3 coding sequence is TGTGCCAGCAGCCCCCTTGCAAGGAGCTCTGGAAACACCATATATTTT. Residues: CASSPLARSSGNTIYF. Full variable domain (missing parts from reference TRBV7-2 and TRBJ1-3): GAGVSQSPSNKVTEKGKDVELRCDPISGHTALYWYRQSLGQGLEFLIYFQGNSAPDKSGLPSDRFSAERTGGSVSTLTIQRTQQEDSAVYLCASSPLARSSGNTIYFGEGSWLTVV.

The CDR3 DNA reads TGTGCCAGCAGTTTATTAGCCGGGGATAATGAGCAGTTCTTC. Translation gives CASSLLAGDNEQFF. This chain connects TRBV28 to TRBJ2-1; perhaps TRBD2 as D (5 bases). Trimming removed 1 base from V and 7 bases from J, with 11 bases in between. The CDR3 contains 14 residues. Per the germline V gene, CDR1 is MDHEN and CDR2 is SYDVKM. Variable domain in full (rest from reference TRBV28 and TRBJ2-1): DVKVTQSSRYLVKRTGEKVFLECVQDMDHENMFWYRQDPGLGLRLIYFSYDVKMKEKGDIPEGYSVSREKKERFSLILESASTNQTSMYLCASSLLAGDNEQFFGPGTRLTVL.

A single count supports this clone. The chain recombines TRBV27 with TRBJ2-7; D might be TRBD1 (5 bases). The CDR3 is made up of 13 amino acids. The germline V and J ends were trimmed by 3 bases and 3 bases, with 9 bases remaining between them. The germline gives CDR1 MNHEY, CDR2 SMNVEV (reference sequence). The chain's CDR3 is CASSFSRDYEQYF. The CDR3 nucleotides read TGTGCCAGCAGTTTTAGCAGGGACTACGAGCAGTACTTC.

The chain joins TRBV5-6 to TRBJ1-3; D remains unclear. The CDR3 totals 16 residues. The germline CDR1 and CDR2 sequences are SGHDT and YYEEEE. With 1 base removed from V and 0 bases from J, the gap between germline ends came to 11 bases. The CDR3 sequence: CASSLLDRSSGNTIYF. CDR3 coding DNA: TGTGCCAGCAGCTTGTTAGACCGGAGCTCTGGAAACACCATATATTTT.

V usage is TRBV12-3 or TRBV12-4 and J usage is TRBJ1-2; the D gene is possibly TRBD1 (5 bases). The CDR3 runs to 13 residues. Trimming took off 6 bases at V and 7 bases at J, with 15 bases between the two ends. The CDR3 sequence is CASSPGAGGGYTF. The DNA for the CDR3 is TGTGCCAGCAGCCCCGGGGCGGGGGGTGGCTACACCTTC.

This clone was detected a few times. The CDR3 region is CASRGSGAVGELFF. The DNA for the CDR3 is TGTGCCAGCCGTGGGAGCGGGGCCGTCGGGGAGCTGTTTTTT. The J gene is TRBJ2-2, the V gene TRBV28; 7 bases are shared with TRBD2. V was clipped by 8 bases and J by 7 bases; unmatched bases: 10. Germline lookup yields CDR1 MDHEN and CDR2 SYDVKM. This CDR3 comprises 14 residues.

CDR3 residues: CAISDRTGPTRYEQYF. The CDR3 DNA reads as TGTGCCATCAGTGATAGGACAGGGCCCACCCGCTACGAGCAGTACTTC. The chain is built from TRBV10-3 and TRBJ2-7; 8 bases match TRBD1. The CDR3 contains 16 residues. J lost 3 bases, V lost 3 bases, and 10 bases had no gene match. Per germline, CDR1 ENHRY and CDR2 SYGVKD.

The V call is TRBV12-3 or TRBV12-4, the J call TRBJ2-7, with TRBD1 matching over 7 bases. J gave up 0 bases and V 6 bases, and 2 bases lay outside the gene matches. The CDR3 is 13 amino acids. This CDR3 reads CASRQGSSYEQYF. The CDR3 bases are TGTGCCAGCAGACAGGGGAGCTCCTACGAGCAGTACTTC.

This clone has a single count. The rearrangement uses TRBV11-1 and TRBJ1-2; TRBD1 aligns across 10 bases. The trim removed 3 bases at V and 6 bases at J, leaving 4 bases unmatched. CDR1 and CDR2 (germline): SGHAT, FQDESV (reference sequence). CDR3 length: 14 residues. The CDR3: CASSLDRGRDGYTF. The CDR3 nucleotides are TGTGCCAGCAGCTTGGACAGGGGGAGAGATGGCTACACCTTC.

The rearrangement uses TRBV6-2 or TRBV6-3 and TRBJ2-1; 12 bases fit TRBD2. Germline V gene lookup returns CDR1 MNHEY and CDR2 SVGEGT. The CDR3 extends over 21 amino acids. The junction had 14 bases not matched to a gene; V was cut back by 2 bases and J by 0 bases. CDR3 in DNA: TGTGCCAGCAGTTACCTGATCCGGGGACTAGCGGGCCCGCACTCCTACAATGAGCAGTTCTTC. It is translated as CASSYLIRGLAGPHSYNEQFF.

The V gene is TRBV2, the J gene TRBJ2-1; D is ambiguous. The V and J ends lost 1 base and 2 bases respectively, with 15 bases between them. Germline CDR1 SNHLY, CDR2 FYNNEI. There are 17 residues in the CDR3. DNA of the CDR3: TGTGCCAGCAGTGAAGGGTCTCGACTTCCCACCTACAATGAGCAGTTCTTC. It yields the protein CASSEGSRLPTYNEQFF.

This clone showed up just once. The CDR3 nucleotides read TGTGCCAGCAGTTTGGGGGGAGGGAATGGCTACACCTTC. This gives the protein CASSLGGGNGYTF. The chain links TRBV28 to TRBJ1-2; D may be TRBD1 (5 bases). Germline CDR1 and CDR2: MDHEN and SYDVKM. This CDR3 spans 13 amino acids. V lost 3 bases to trimming and J lost 6 bases, with 11 bases between them.

Only a few counts were recorded for this clone. This rearrangement joins TRBV15 to TRBJ2-7; 8 nucleotides match TRBD1. Germline-derived CDR1 and CDR2 are LNHNV and YYDKDF (reference sequence). With V trimmed by 0 bases and J by 3 bases, 19 bases remained unmatched. The CDR3 is 20 amino acids. The CDR3 here is CATSRDLAGGEYSFIYEQYF. CDR3 nucleotide sequence: TGTGCCACCAGCAGAGATCTGGCAGGGGGCGAGTACTCTTTTATCTACGAGCAGTACTTC.